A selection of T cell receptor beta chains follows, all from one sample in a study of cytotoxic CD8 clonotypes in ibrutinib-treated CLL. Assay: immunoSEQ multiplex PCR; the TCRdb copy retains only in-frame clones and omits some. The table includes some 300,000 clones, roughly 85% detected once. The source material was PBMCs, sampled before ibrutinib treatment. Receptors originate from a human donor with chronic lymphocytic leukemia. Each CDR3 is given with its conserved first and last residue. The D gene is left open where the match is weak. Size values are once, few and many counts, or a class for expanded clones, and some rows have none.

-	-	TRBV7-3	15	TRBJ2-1	CASSLVRDSRNEQFF	TGTGCCAGCAGCTTAGTAAGGGATTCGCGCAATGAGCAGTTCTTC
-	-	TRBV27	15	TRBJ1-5	CASSLYSGSNQPQHF	TGTGCCAGCAGTTTATATTCCGGTAGCAATCAGCCCCAGCATTTT
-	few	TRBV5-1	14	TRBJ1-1	CASSLGPLGTEAFF	TGCGCCAGCAGCTTGGGGCCGCTGGGCACTGAAGCTTTCTTT
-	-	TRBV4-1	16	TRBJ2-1	CASSQGPPSSYNEQFF	TGCGCCAGCAGCCAAGGGCCCCCTAGCTCCTACAATGAGCAGTTCTTC
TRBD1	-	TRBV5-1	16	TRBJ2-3	CASSLDRGLSTDTQYF	TGCGCCAGCAGCTTAGACAGGGGGCTGAGCACAGATACGCAGTATTTT
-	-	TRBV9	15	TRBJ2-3	CASSVLGGVTDTQYF	TGTGCCAGCAGCGTATTGGGGGGAGTGACAGATACGCAGTATTTT
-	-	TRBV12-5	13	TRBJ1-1	CASASWEGAEAFF	TGTGCTAGTGCCAGTTGGGAGGGGGCTGAAGCTTTCTTT
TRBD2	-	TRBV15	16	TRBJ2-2	CATSRTSGLNTGELFF	TGTGCCACCAGCAGGACTAGCGGGCTGAACACCGGGGAGCTGTTTTTT
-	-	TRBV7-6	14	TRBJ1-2	CASSLGPSNYGYTF	TGTGCCAGCAGCTTAGGGCCGAGTAACTATGGCTACACCTTC
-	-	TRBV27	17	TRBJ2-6	CASSPRDGRSGANVLTF	TGTGCCAGCAGTCCCCGGGACGGCCGCTCTGGGGCCAACGTCCTGACTTTC
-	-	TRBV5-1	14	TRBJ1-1	CASSLIKGDTEAFF	TGCGCCAGCAGCTTGATTAAGGGGGACACTGAAGCTTTCTTT
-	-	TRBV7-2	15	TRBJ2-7	CASSLIILPAYEQYF	TGTGCCAGCAGCTTAATAATCCTACCCGCCTACGAGCAGTACTTC